Listed below are T cell receptor beta chains from one sample, sequenced in a study of blood T cells in healthy people across ages. TCRdb ran MiXCR on the 5' RACE reads and lists one entry per CDR3 protein. This sample yields 600,000 to 1,000,000 distinct CDR3 sequences, of which roughly 25% are seen a single time; 3% to 4% belongs to the top ten. This same sample was also taken into another study, of T cells of mothers and their children.

Input material: blood. The receptors shown here come from a boy aged 5-17 years in good health. Each CDR3 is given with its conserved first and last residue. A D gene is named only where the DNA matches it firmly. Size values are once, few and many counts, or a class for expanded clones, and some rows have none.

abundance: -
v_gene: TRBV7-9
d_gene: TRBD2
j_gene: TRBJ2-7
CDR3aa: CASSPRAGTYEQYF
CDR3nt: TGTGCCAGCAGCCCCCGAGCGGGGACCTACGAGCAGTACTTC

abundance: few
v_gene: TRBV12-3/TRBV12-4
d_gene: -
j_gene: TRBJ1-1
CDR3aa: CASSFTGGNTEAFF
CDR3nt: TGTGCCAGCAGTTTCACAGGCGGGAACACTGAAGCTTTCTTT

abundance: few
v_gene: TRBV15
d_gene: -
j_gene: TRBJ2-5
CDR3aa: CATSREPPGQKETQYF
CDR3nt: TGTGCCACCAGCAGAGAGCCCCCGGGACAAAAAGAGACCCAGTACTTC

abundance: few
v_gene: TRBV27
d_gene: -
j_gene: TRBJ2-1
CDR3aa: CASSLRSHNEQFF
CDR3nt: TGTGCCAGCAGTTTAAGGTCCCACAATGAGCAGTTCTTC

abundance: few
v_gene: TRBV7-2
d_gene: TRBD1
j_gene: TRBJ2-5
CDR3aa: CASSLNARDRGFF
CDR3nt: TGTGCCAGCAGCTTAAATGCCCGGGACAGGGGATTCTTC

abundance: -
v_gene: TRBV6-5
d_gene: -
j_gene: TRBJ2-7
CDR3aa: CASSPRTEEQYF
CDR3nt: TGTGCCAGCAGCCCCAGGACTGAAGAGCAGTACTTC

abundance: -
v_gene: TRBV28
d_gene: -
j_gene: TRBJ2-7
CDR3aa: CASSPLGFYEQYF
CDR3nt: TGTGCCAGCTCTCCTTTGGGGTTCTACGAGCAGTACTTC

abundance: -
v_gene: TRBV5-1
d_gene: -
j_gene: TRBJ2-1
CDR3aa: CASSLGPTSYNEQFF
CDR3nt: TGCGCCAGCAGCTTGGGGCCGACGTCCTACAATGAGCAGTTCTTC

abundance: few
v_gene: TRBV12-5
d_gene: -
j_gene: TRBJ2-1
CDR3aa: CASGLVLGGLTNGGPYNEQFF
CDR3nt: TGTGCTAGTGGTTTGGTACTAGGGGGACTCACAAACGGGGGGCCCTACAATGAGCAGTTCTTC

abundance: few
v_gene: TRBV20-1
d_gene: -
j_gene: TRBJ1-1
CDR3aa: CSARDLSGATEAFF
CDR3nt: TGCAGTGCTAGAGATCTCTCAGGGGCCACTGAAGCTTTCTTT

abundance: few
v_gene: TRBV29-1
d_gene: TRBD2
j_gene: TRBJ2-1
CDR3aa: CSVEARTSGINNEQFF
CDR3nt: TGCAGCGTTGAAGCCAGGACTAGCGGGATAAACAATGAGCAGTTCTTC

abundance: few
v_gene: TRBV12-3/TRBV12-4
d_gene: -
j_gene: TRBJ2-1
CDR3aa: CASSRTGEVSNNEQFF
CDR3nt: TGTGCCAGCAGTCGTACAGGGGAGGTATCTAACAATGAGCAGTTCTTC

abundance: -
v_gene: TRBV12-3/TRBV12-4
d_gene: TRBD2
j_gene: TRBJ2-1
CDR3aa: CASSFQTSGGHNEQFF
CDR3nt: TGTGCCAGCAGTTTCCAGACTAGCGGGGGACACAATGAGCAGTTCTTC

abundance: few
v_gene: TRBV2
d_gene: TRBD2
j_gene: TRBJ2-5
CDR3aa: CASDSGSVGKTQYF
CDR3nt: TGTGCCAGTGATAGCGGGAGCGTGGGTAAGACCCAGTACTTC

abundance: few
v_gene: TRBV28
d_gene: TRBD1
j_gene: TRBJ2-5
CDR3aa: CASSTRDRGPDRF
CDR3nt: TGTGCCAGCAGTACCCGGGACAGGGGGCCCGATCGCTTC

abundance: -
v_gene: TRBV4-1
d_gene: TRBD2
j_gene: TRBJ2-1
CDR3aa: CASSQLSGRFSYNEQFF
CDR3nt: TGCGCCAGCAGCCAACTTAGCGGGAGATTCTCCTACAATGAGCAGTTCTTC

abundance: few
v_gene: TRBV27
d_gene: -
j_gene: TRBJ2-5
CDR3aa: CASSVAWGRETQYF
CDR3nt: TGTGCCAGCAGTGTGGCGTGGGGGCGTGAGACCCAGTACTTC

abundance: few
v_gene: TRBV14
d_gene: TRBD2
j_gene: TRBJ2-5
CDR3aa: CASSQETLAGVETQYF
CDR3nt: TGTGCCAGCAGCCAAGAAACGCTAGCGGGGGTAGAGACCCAGTACTTC

abundance: few
v_gene: TRBV27
d_gene: -
j_gene: TRBJ1-2
CDR3aa: CASSSGFGYGYTF
CDR3nt: TGTGCCAGCAGTTCAGGGTTTGGCTATGGCTACACCTTC

abundance: -
v_gene: TRBV5-5
d_gene: -
j_gene: TRBJ2-3
CDR3aa: CASTRGRGAYTDTQYF
CDR3nt: TGTGCCAGCACCAGAGGACGGGGGGCTTACACAGATACGCAGTATTTT

abundance: -
v_gene: TRBV6-1
d_gene: -
j_gene: TRBJ1-5
CDR3aa: CASSPTGATSNQPQHF
CDR3nt: TGTGCCAGCAGCCCCACCGGGGCAACTAGCAATCAGCCCCAGCATTTT

abundance: few
v_gene: TRBV5-5
d_gene: TRBD1
j_gene: TRBJ1-2
CDR3aa: CGSSSPGQGNGYTF
CDR3nt: TGTGGCAGCAGCTCTCCGGGACAGGGAAATGGCTACACCTTC

abundance: few
v_gene: TRBV7-2
d_gene: -
j_gene: TRBJ2-5
CDR3aa: CASSLGWGAPQETQYF
CDR3nt: TGTGCCAGCAGCTTAGGGTGGGGGGCCCCACAAGAGACCCAGTACTTC

abundance: -
v_gene: TRBV20-1
d_gene: -
j_gene: TRBJ2-4
CDR3aa: CSTRQGGTNIQYF
CDR3nt: TGCAGTACCCGACAGGGAGGTACGAACATTCAGTACTTC

abundance: -
v_gene: TRBV15
d_gene: -
j_gene: TRBJ2-5
CDR3aa: CATSTGDGGTQYF
CDR3nt: TGTGCCACCAGCACCGGAGACGGTGGGACCCAGTACTTC

abundance: -
v_gene: TRBV27
d_gene: TRBD2
j_gene: TRBJ2-4
CDR3aa: CASSYWGGSDIQYF
CDR3nt: TGTGCCAGCAGCTACTGGGGGGGATCAGACATTCAGTACTTC